Following are 28 T cell receptor beta chains from one sample sequenced in a study of early stage breast cancer tumors. Here immunoSEQ multiplex PCR was the method, and the copy in TCRdb shows in-frame clones only, minus some. Of 50,000 to 65,000 clones listed, approximately 90% are singletons. Sequencing was carried out using blood. These TCRs come from a person between 65 and 79 years old with breast cancer.

V gene TRBV9 combines with J gene TRBJ1-2, with D hard to call. CDR1 is SGDLS, CDR2 YYNGEE, per germline. Between the trimmed V and J ends, which lost 4 bases and 8 bases, there was a span of 15 bases. The CDR3 is made up of 13 amino acids. As DNA, the CDR3 is TGTGCCAGCAGCCCCCCCGCGGGGTACGGCTACACCTTC. It yields the protein CASSPPAGYGYTF.

J is TRBJ1-3 and V is TRBV6-6, with 7 bases identical to TRBD1. The CDR3 runs to 14 residues. Germline CDR1 MNHNY, CDR2 SVGAGI (reference sequence). The junction had 5 bases not matched to a gene; V was cut back by 6 bases and J by 3 bases. The CDR3 sequence: CASRPTGDGNTIYF. CDR3 nucleotide sequence: TGTGCCAGCAGACCAACAGGGGATGGAAACACCATATATTTT.

The chain carries TRBV6-6 and TRBJ2-3; 7 positions agree with TRBD1. CDR1 is MNHNY and CDR2 is SVGAGI in the germline V gene (reference sequence). The CDR3 has 14 residues. V dropped 0 bases and J dropped 4; count of bases not matched to a gene: 1. CDR3 loop: CASSYSTGADTQYF. The CDR3 bases are TGTGCCAGCAGTTACTCTACAGGGGCAGATACGCAGTATTTT.

V gene TRBV4-2 combines with J gene TRBJ2-7; 7 bases line up with TRBD2. The CDR3 is made up of 15 amino acids. Trimming cost V 0 bases and J 6 bases; bases outside gene matches: 8. CDR1 and CDR2 (germline): LGHNA, YNFKEQ. CDR3 protein: CASSQDNGLGREQYF. The CDR3, as DNA: TGTGCCAGCAGCCAAGATAATGGACTAGGACGCGAGCAGTACTTC.

The rearrangement uses TRBV30 and TRBJ1-5; no clear D. Germline-derived CDR1 and CDR2 are GTSNPN and SVGIG (reference sequence). The V end was cut by 2 bases, the J end by 5 bases, with 16 bases between. There are 15 residues in the CDR3. Here the CDR3 reads CAWSLGIQAYQPQHF. CDR3 in DNA: TGTGCCTGGAGTCTCGGGATCCAAGCCTATCAGCCCCAGCATTTT.

The gene calls are TRBV11-2 and TRBJ2-3, with D tentatively TRBD2 (6 bases). This CDR3 has 16 residues. V lost 3 bases, J lost 4 bases, and 17 bases lay in between. Looked up from germline, CDR1 is SGHAT and CDR2 is FQNNGV. The CDR3 loop reads CASSFGAGGVADTQYF. The CDR3 DNA is TGTGCCAGCAGCTTCGGGGCTGGCGGGGTAGCAGATACGCAGTATTTT. Full variable domain (rest looked up from reference TRBV11-2 and TRBJ2-3): EAGVAQSPRYKIIEKRQSVAFWCNPISGHATLYWYQQILGQGPKLLIQFQNNGVVDDSQLPKDRFSAERLKGVDSTLKIQPAKLEDSAVYLCASSFGAGGVADTQYFGPGTRLTVL.

V and J are TRBV28 and TRBJ2-3, with 13 bases identical to TRBD2. Trimming took 9 bases from V and 5 from J; bases not matched to a gene: 11. Looked up from germline, CDR1 is MDHEN and CDR2 is SYDVKM. This CDR3 has 16 residues. This CDR3 reads CASEGRTSGGLDTQYF. In DNA form, the CDR3 reads TGTGCCAGTGAGGGTAGGACTAGCGGGGGTTTAGATACGCAGTATTTT.

V is TRBV10-3 and J is TRBJ2-5, with 8 bases that match TRBD1. Trimming took 6 bases from V and 4 from J; bases not matched to a gene: 10. Germline V lookup: CDR1 ENHRY, CDR2 SYGVKD. The CDR3 totals 15 residues. The CDR3 DNA sequence: TGTGCCATCAGACAAATAGACAGGGGCCGAGAGACCCAGTACTTC. Translated, it gives CAIRQIDRGRETQYF.

The CDR3 protein is CASSFGQGRDAFF. The CDR3 DNA follows: TGTGCCAGCAGCTTTGGACAGGGTCGGGACGCTTTCTTT. This chain links TRBV5-4 with TRBJ1-1; TRBD1 agrees at 8 bases. J gave up 11 bases and V 2 bases, and 8 bases lay outside the gene matches. The germline CDR1 and CDR2 sequences are SGHNT and YYREEE (reference sequence). There are 13 residues in the CDR3.

CDR3 DNA: TGTGCCAGCAGTTTAGGAGGCTATGGCTACACCTTC. The encoded protein is CASSLGGYGYTF. This sequence joins TRBV2 and TRBJ1-2; D ambiguous. Germline CDR1 SNHLY, CDR2 FYNNEI. Trimming took off 5 bases at V and 4 bases at J, with 8 bases between the two ends. The CDR3 runs to 12 residues.

The chain combines TRBV29-1 with TRBJ2-7, with TRBD2 as a possible D gene (6 bases). Germline-derived CDR1 and CDR2 are SQVTM and ANQGSEA. The CDR3 consists of 13 residues. The V end lost 6 bases, the J end lost 4 bases, and 16 bases lay between the germline ends. The CDR3 here is CSVEPTGVYEQYF. The CDR3 DNA is TGCAGCGTCGAACCGACGGGAGTGTACGAGCAGTACTTC.

The V call is TRBV5-1, the J call TRBJ2-2, with 7 bases fitting TRBD1. The CDR3 loop spans 15 amino acids. Germline trimming cut 6 bases from V and 8 bases from J; bases unmatched to any gene: 13. CDR1 is SGHRS, CDR2 YFSETQ, per germline. In DNA form, the CDR3 reads TGCGCCAGCACCATGACCGGGACAGCTACTGGGGAGCTGTTTTTT. It encodes CASTMTGTATGELFF. Variable domain in full (rest from reference TRBV5-1 and TRBJ2-2): KAGVTQTPRYLIKTRGQQVTLSCSPISGHRSVSWYQQTPGQGLQFLFEYFSETQRNKGNFPGRFSGRQFSNSRSEMNVSTLELGDSALYLCASTMTGTATGELFFGEGSRLTVL.

CDR3 protein: CASSPPVENTEAFF. In nucleotides, the CDR3 is TGTGCCAGCTCACCACCGGTAGAGAACACTGAAGCTTTCTTT. This rearrangement joins TRBV18 to TRBJ1-1; D gene unclear. V was clipped by 0 bases and J by 1 base, with 6 bases between them. Looked up from germline, CDR1 is KGHSH and CDR2 is LQKENI. The CDR3 consists of 14 residues.

The chain links TRBV18 to TRBJ1-3, with D uncertain. The CDR3 length is 16 residues. Germline CDR1 is KGHSH and CDR2 is LQKENI. With 4 bases removed from V and 0 bases from J, the gap between germline ends came to 13 bases. For the CDR3, the DNA is TGTGCCAGCTCACTATCCGTCGCGAGCTCTGGAAACACCATATATTTT. It encodes CASSLSVASSGNTIYF.

V and J are TRBV11-2 and TRBJ1-2; D is undetermined. The CDR3 covers 13 residues. Trimming took 1 base from V and 7 from J, leaving 10 bases between them. Germline CDR1 is SGHAT and CDR2 is FQNNGV. The CDR3 nucleotides read TGTGCCAGCAGCTTAGTAGAGGGCTCTGGCTACACCTTC. It specifies CASSLVEGSGYTF.

The genes are TRBV9 and TRBJ2-6; 9 positions agree with TRBD1. The ends lost 3 bases at V and 4 bases at J; junction bases unmatched: 5. The CDR3 covers 16 residues. Germline-derived CDR1 and CDR2 are SGDLS and YYNGEE. The CDR3 protein is CASSAHRGQGANVLTF. CDR3 DNA sequence: TGTGCCAGCAGCGCCCACAGGGGGCAGGGGGCCAACGTCCTGACTTTC.

The chain uses TRBV5-1 and TRBJ2-5; a possible D gene is TRBD2 (6 bases). V lost 3 bases to trimming and J lost 2 bases, with 8 bases between them. Germline V gene lookup returns CDR1 SGHRS and CDR2 YFSETQ. The CDR3 consists of 13 residues. CDR3 DNA sequence: TGCGCCAGCAGCTCCGGGACTCAAGAGACCCAGTACTTC. Translated: CASSSGTQETQYF.

The CDR3: CASSFLVTGSYNSPLHF. The CDR3, as DNA: TGCGCCAGCAGCTTCCTAGTCACAGGGAGCTATAATTCACCCCTCCACTTT. The chain couples TRBV5-1 to TRBJ1-6; tentatively, D is TRBD1 (6 bases). The germline gives CDR1 SGHRS, CDR2 YFSETQ. V gave up 2 bases and J gave up 3 bases, with 15 bases separating them. The CDR3 runs to 17 residues.

The V and J genes are TRBV9 and TRBJ2-5, with 14 bases identical to TRBD2. The CDR3 is 19 residues long. Per the germline V gene, CDR1 is SGDLS and CDR2 is YYNGEE. Losses at the gene ends were 1 base for V and 3 bases for J; bases not matched to a gene: 11. The CDR3 region has the DNA TGTGCCAGCAGCGTACAAGGGACTAGCGGGGGTCTCGGGAAAGAGACCCAGTACTTC. Amino acids: CASSVQGTSGGLGKETQYF.

The V and J genes are TRBV7-9 and TRBJ1-2; 9 bases agree with TRBD1. The V and J ends lost 1 base and 6 bases, in that order; junction bases with no gene match: 3. The CDR3 covers 14 residues. In germline, CDR1 is SEHNR, CDR2 FQNEAQ (reference sequence). This CDR3 is CASSLEWDRDGYTF. CDR3 coding DNA: TGTGCCAGCAGCTTAGAATGGGACAGGGATGGCTACACCTTC.

CDR3 protein: CASSPSYGGGGDTQYF. The CDR3 DNA reads TGCGCCAGCAGCCCCTCATACGGGGGAGGGGGGGATACGCAGTATTTT. The rearrangement uses TRBV4-3 and TRBJ2-3; D might be TRBD2 (7 bases). The germline V and J ends were trimmed by 4 bases and 6 bases, with 20 bases remaining between them. The CDR3 runs 16 residues. Germline CDR1 reads LGHNA; CDR2 reads YSLEER.

This sequence joins TRBV6-5 and TRBJ1-1; D may be TRBD1 (6 bases). This CDR3 has 15 amino acids. Trimming removed 0 bases at V and 1 base at J, with 9 bases between. Germline V lookup: CDR1 MNHEY, CDR2 SVGAGI. CDR3 in DNA: TGTGCCAGCAGTTACTCCTCCAGGGGGAACACTGAAGCTTTCTTT. Protein: CASSYSSRGNTEAFF.

V and J are TRBV28 and TRBJ2-2, with D perhaps TRBD1 (5 bases). V was trimmed by 6 bases and J by 3 bases, leaving 20 bases between them. CDR1 MDHEN and CDR2 SYDVKM come from the germline V gene. This CDR3 region has 17 residues. This CDR3 is CASSRSPARADTGELFF. DNA for the CDR3: TGTGCCAGCAGCCGAAGCCCTGCCAGGGCGGACACCGGGGAGCTGTTTTTT.

V and J are TRBV6-5 and TRBJ1-1, with no clear D. V was cut by 3 bases and J by 2 bases, with 10 bases left in between. CDR3 length: 14 amino acids. Germline CDR1 and CDR2: MNHEY and SVGAGI. CDR3 coding DNA: TGTGCCAGCAGTTATCCGGGATACAACACTGAAGCTTTCTTT. Translating it yields CASSYPGYNTEAFF.

The chain couples TRBV5-6 to TRBJ2-7; maybe TRBD1 (5 bases). The germline V gene has CDR1 SGHDT and CDR2 YYEEEE. There are 15 residues in the CDR3. V was trimmed by 1 base and J by 0 bases, leaving 11 bases between them. This CDR3 is CASSLYGAISYEQYF. The CDR3 DNA reads TGTGCCAGCAGCTTGTATGGGGCCATCTCCTACGAGCAGTACTTC.

This chain joins TRBV14 and TRBJ2-3, with 10 bases that match TRBD2. Germline CDR1 is SGHDN and CDR2 is FVKESK. V shed 2 bases, J shed 8 bases, and the junction held 1 base outside the gene matches. This CDR3 region has 13 residues. CDR3 nucleotide sequence: TGTGCCAGCAGCCAAATAGCGGGAGGTACGCAGTATTTT. This encodes CASSQIAGGTQYF.

The chain combines TRBV5-1 with TRBJ1-1; D is possibly TRBD1 (6 bases). Germline-derived CDR1 and CDR2 are SGHRS and YFSETQ. The CDR3 covers 16 residues. Trimming left V 0 bases short and J 1 base short, with 13 bases between. The CDR3 DNA reads TGCGCCAGCAGCTTGGCCTTACAGGGTCCGAACACTGAAGCTTTCTTT. Translating gives CASSLALQGPNTEAFF.

This sequence joins TRBV5-1 and TRBJ2-3, with D tentatively TRBD2 (6 bases). Trimming removed 3 bases from V and 3 bases from J, with 11 bases in between. Per the germline V gene, CDR1 is SGHRS and CDR2 is YFSETQ. This CDR3 contains 14 residues. The CDR3 is CASSWGVETDTQYF. The CDR3 nucleotides are TGCGCCAGCAGCTGGGGGGTAGAAACAGATACGCAGTATTTT.